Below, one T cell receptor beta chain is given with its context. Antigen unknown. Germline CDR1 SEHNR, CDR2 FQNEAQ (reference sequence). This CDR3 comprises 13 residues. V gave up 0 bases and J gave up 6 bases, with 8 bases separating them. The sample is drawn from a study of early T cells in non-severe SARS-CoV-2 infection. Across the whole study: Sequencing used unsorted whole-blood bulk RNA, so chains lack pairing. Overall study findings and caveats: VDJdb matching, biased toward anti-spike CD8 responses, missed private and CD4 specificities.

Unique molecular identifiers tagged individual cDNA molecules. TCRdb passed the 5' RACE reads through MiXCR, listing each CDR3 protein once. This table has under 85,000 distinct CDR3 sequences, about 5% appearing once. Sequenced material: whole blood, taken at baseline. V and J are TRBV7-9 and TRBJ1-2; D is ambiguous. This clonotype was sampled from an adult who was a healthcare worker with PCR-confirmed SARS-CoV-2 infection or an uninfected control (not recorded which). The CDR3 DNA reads TGTGCCAGCAGCTTAGCAGGGAGGCATGGCTACACCTTC. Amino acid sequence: CASSLAGRHGYTF.